One T cell receptor beta chain is described in this entry. Assaying covered 100,000 or so TCR templates per sample. Data came from immunoSEQ multiplex PCR; TCRdb stores just in-frame clones and leaves some out. The sample has 50,000 or so clones, 95% to 98% seen once; the top ten hold about 0.6%. Trimming removed 2 bases from V and 1 base from J, with 9 bases in between. Germline loops: CDR1 KGHSH, CDR2 LQKENI. The CDR3 has 15 amino acids. The sample is drawn from a study of siplizumab effects on memory and regulatory T cells. The sample comprised naive CD4+ T cells sorted from blood. The rearrangement links TRBV18 to TRBJ1-3; TRBD1 might be the D (6 bases). The receptor comes from a human donor in good health. CDR3 in amino acids: CASSPGQTSGNTIYF. In nucleotides, the CDR3 is TGTGCCAGCTCACCAGGACAGACTTCTGGAAACACCATATATTTT.